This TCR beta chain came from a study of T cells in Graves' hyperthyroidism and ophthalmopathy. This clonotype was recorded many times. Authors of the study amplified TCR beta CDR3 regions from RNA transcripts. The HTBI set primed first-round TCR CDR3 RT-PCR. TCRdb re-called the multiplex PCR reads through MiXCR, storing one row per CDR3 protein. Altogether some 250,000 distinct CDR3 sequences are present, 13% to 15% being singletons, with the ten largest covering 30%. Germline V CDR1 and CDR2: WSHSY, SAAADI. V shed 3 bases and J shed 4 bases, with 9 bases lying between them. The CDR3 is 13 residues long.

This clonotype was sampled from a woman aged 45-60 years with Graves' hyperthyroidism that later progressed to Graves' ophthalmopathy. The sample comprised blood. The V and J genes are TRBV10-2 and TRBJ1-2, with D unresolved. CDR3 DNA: TGCGCCAGCAGTGACGGCAGCCCCTATGGCTACACCTTC. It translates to CASSDGSPYGYTF.